This paragraph reports one T cell receptor beta chain. Antigen unknown. The study isolated at least 7 million PBMCs from each sample. The CDR3 contains 11 residues. Per the germline V gene, CDR1 is SGHTA and CDR2 is FQGNSA. With a J-beta primer mix and a sample-barcoded 5' primer, a second PCR ran about 7 to 12 cycles. MiXCR, applied by TCRdb to the 5' RACE reads, yields one record per CDR3 protein. The data contain some 900,000 distinct CDR3 sequences, about 44% of them singletons. These data are taken from a study of blood T cells in healthy people across ages. General study points: Roughly linearly, TCR beta diversity per million T cells fell as age increased.

Sequenced: blood. This TCR was recovered from a man aged 30 to 39 in good health. This chain uses TRBV7-2 with TRBJ2-7; no clear D gene. The J call may be wrong; the DNA end is better matched by TRBJ2-5. The CDR3 is CASSLHETQYF. In DNA, the CDR3 is TGTGCCAGCAGCTTACACGAGACCCAGTACTTC.